A single sample is the source of the 3 T cell receptor beta chains below, sequenced in a study of CD8 T cells in ankylosing spondylitis. TCRdb used MiXCR to reprocess the 5' RACE reads, holding one entry per CDR3 protein. The sample holds 180,000 or so distinct CDR3 sequences, around 10% seen once. The sample was blood, either unsorted or a sorted T cell fraction (not recorded which). The receptors derive from a male donor with ankylosing spondylitis or in good health (not recorded which).

This clonotype occurred many times. The chain uses TRBV5-1 and TRBJ1-2; D is possibly TRBD1 (6 bases). CDR3 size: 14 residues. Germline values: CDR1 SGHRS, CDR2 YFSETQ. V lost 0 bases, J lost 8 bases, and 14 bases lay in between. CDR3 region: CASSLEGARGGYTF. In DNA form, the CDR3 reads TGCGCCAGCAGCTTGGAGGGTGCCAGGGGAGGCTACACCTTC.

This sequence joins TRBV20-1 and TRBJ2-2; no clear D gene. This CDR3 has 15 residues. Germline CDR1 DFQATT, CDR2 SNEGSKA (reference sequence). Trimming took 3 bases from V and 5 from J, leaving 16 bases between them. CDR3 sequence (DNA): TGCAGTGCTAGTGCCAGCCGACCAAAGACCGGGGAGCTGTTTTTT. Its protein product is CSASASRPKTGELFF.

This clonotype was seen ten or more times. The V and J genes are TRBV5-1 and TRBJ2-3; 8 bases map to TRBD2. Unmatched junction bases numbered 1, after V lost 0 bases and J lost 1 base. The CDR3 spans 15 residues. Germline CDR1 is SGHRS and CDR2 is YFSETQ. The DNA of the CDR3 is TGCGCCAGCAGCTTGGCGACTAGCGGCACAGATACGCAGTATTTT. Encoded protein: CASSLATSGTDTQYF.